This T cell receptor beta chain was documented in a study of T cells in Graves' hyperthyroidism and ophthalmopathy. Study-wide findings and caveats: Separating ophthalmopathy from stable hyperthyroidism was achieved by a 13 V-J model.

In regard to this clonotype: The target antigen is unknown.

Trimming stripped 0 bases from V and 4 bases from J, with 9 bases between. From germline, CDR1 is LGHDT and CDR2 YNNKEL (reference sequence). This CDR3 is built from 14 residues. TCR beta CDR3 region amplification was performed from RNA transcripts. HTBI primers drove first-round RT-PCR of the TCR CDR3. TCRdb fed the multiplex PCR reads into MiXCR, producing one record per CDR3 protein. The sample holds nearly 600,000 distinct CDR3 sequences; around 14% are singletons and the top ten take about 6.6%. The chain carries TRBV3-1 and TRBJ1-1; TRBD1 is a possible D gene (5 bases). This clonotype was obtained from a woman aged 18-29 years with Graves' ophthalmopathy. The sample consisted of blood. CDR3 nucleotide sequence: TGTGCCAGCAGCCAAGACGACGGGGCCACTGAAGCTTTCTTT. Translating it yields CASSQDDGATEAFF.